Described below is a single T cell receptor (beta chain) sequence and its context. What antigen it recognizes has not been identified. Base qualities were left out, and no much larger clone turns up one base away. The record originates from a study of cytomegalovirus exposure and HLA in healthy donors (dated by TCRdb to about 2017). The study in broad terms: A later analysis indicated that the roughly 130 validation repertoires were generated on the platform also employed for the 700 or so repertoires of the first cohort. Along with the roughly 710-subject first cohort, a separate validation cohort of over a hundred different subjects was used. The study aimed to test whether signatures of past pathogen exposure could be identified by cataloging public T cell receptors. To predict cytomegalovirus infection status, the study combined high-throughput TCR immunosequencing, statistical association of individual TCRs with disease status, and machine learning. General study outcomes and caveats: In vitro tests confirmed that three of the cytomegalovirus-associated TCR beta chains recognize cytomegalovirus antigens. The validation cohort had no HLA typing available for a later analysis, so co-occurrence within that cohort was assessed over all 130 or so repertoires. In a later analysis, TCRs clustered in the first cohort were found to also tend to co-occur in the roughly 120 validation repertoires, with 94% of cluster scores above 0. A total of 150 to 200 TCR beta chains were listed by the study as associated with cytomegalovirus. While some public TCRs were present in many individuals, most TCR sequences turned up only very rarely across donors. It was suggested by the authors that the approach could potentially be generalized to other disease states and immunological phenotypes. Cytomegalovirus status was reported to be diagnosed by the classifier with high specificity and sensitivity in both the original and validation cohorts.

From the cysteine up to the phenylalanine, the CDR3 has a length of 13 residues. Of all the DNA, just the CDR3 is kept, 39 bases in frame from base 1. V gives up 6 bases and J gives up 0 bases, and the segment between their germline ends measures 6 bases. From a lookup of the germline V gene, CDR1 and CDR2 are MGHDK and SYGVNS. The donors were included in the validation cohort of approximately 130 subjects, a group kept apart from the roughly 670-subject first cohort. Library preparation used the immunoSEQ multiplex PCR assay. In the authors' own workflow: To diagnose cytomegalovirus status from the catalog of TCR beta chain sequences, a statistical classification framework was built. TCRdb provides this immuneACCESS table in a form limited to in-frame rearrangements. Some clones are lacking; in checked studies, under half of them reflect an unresolved V gene, and why the rest are absent is not known. D and trimming come from the DNA, and the V and J calls and clone size come from that table. Recorded for this sample are 90,000 to 130,000 clones; approximately 85% of them occurred a single time. 3% of the sample is held by the ten biggest clonotypes.

The sequence was collected from a woman under 30 in good health and CMV-seronegative. Sequencing was performed on PBMCs. Recombination connected TRBV25-1 to TRBJ1-3, with no confidently assigned D gene. The DNA sequence is TGTGCCAGCAGCTTTAGCTCTGGAAACACCATATATTTT. Translated, this gives CASSFSSGNTIYF.